Presented here are 15 T cell receptor beta chains from one specimen sequenced in a study of blood T cells in healthy people across ages. Through a sample-barcoded 5' primer and a J-beta primer mix, a second PCR was run for about 6 to 12 cycles. MiXCR, run by TCRdb on the 5' RACE reads, gives a single entry per CDR3 protein. The table has fewer than 900,000 distinct CDR3 sequences, 35% to 45% seen once. Sequencing was done on a sample of blood. Every receptor here comes from a woman aged 60 to 75 in good health.

Points on this clonotype: A much larger clone lies one base from this, so it may be a read error. V usage is TRBV20-1 and J usage is TRBJ2-7; a weak D match, TRBD1 (6 bases). V was pared by 0 bases and J by 7 bases, with 10 bases between. Germline V gene data show CDR1 as DFQATT and CDR2 as SNEGSKA (reference sequence). The CDR3 has 12 residues. The CDR3 spells CSAREGAREQYF. The CDR3 DNA follows: TGCAGTGCTAGAGAGGGGGCCCGGGAGCAGTACTTC.

This clonotype has just a few counts. The chain carries TRBV7-9 and TRBJ2-7; D remains ambiguous. Trimming took 1 base from V and 4 from J, leaving 11 bases between them. The V gene's germline CDR1 is SEHNR and CDR2 FQNEAQ (reference sequence). This CDR3 contains 14 residues. CDR3 residues: CASSLDLEQYEQYF. The CDR3 nucleotides read TGTGCCAGCAGCTTAGATCTCGAGCAATACGAGCAGTACTTC. The full variable domain, with the rest looked up from reference TRBV7-9 and TRBJ2-7, is DTGVSQNPRHKITKRGQNVTFRCDPISEHNRLYWYRQTLGQGPEFLTYFQNEAQLEKSRLLSDRFSAERPKGSFSTLEIQRTEQGDSAMYLCASSLDLEQYEQYFGPGTRLTVT.

This clonotype ranks as medium-sized. The chain couples TRBV10-3 to TRBJ2-5; 12 positions match TRBD2. Germline loops: CDR1 ENHRY, CDR2 SYGVKD. The length of the CDR3 is 20 residues. V lost 2 bases and J lost 2; bases outside the gene matches: 15. The CDR3 DNA reads as TGTGCCATCAGTGAGGCCGGGACTAGCGGGCATCCCCTCCCACAAGAGACCCAGTACTTC. Translation: CAISEAGTSGHPLPQETQYF.

The chain uses TRBV9 and TRBJ2-2; perhaps TRBD2 as D (5 bases). The CDR3 sequence is 14 residues long. V lost 1 base to trimming and J lost 3 bases, with 7 bases between them. In germline, CDR1 is SGDLS, CDR2 YYNGEE. CDR3 residues: CASSVFGDTGELFF. In DNA form, the CDR3 reads TGTGCCAGCAGCGTATTCGGGGACACCGGGGAGCTGTTTTTT.

This chain links TRBV20-1 with TRBJ2-7; maybe TRBD1 (6 bases). Trimming removed 3 bases from V and 2 bases from J, with 8 bases in between. Germline CDR1 DFQATT, CDR2 SNEGSKA (reference sequence). The CDR3 spans 12 residues. Written as DNA, the CDR3 is TGCAGTGCTAGCACAGGGACCTACGAGCAGTACTTC. This gives the protein CSASTGTYEQYF.

The chain recombines TRBV11-1 with TRBJ2-4, with TRBD1 matching 8 bases. With the DNA end fitting TRBJ2-5 better, the J assignment may be wrong. This CDR3 spans 15 amino acids. CDR1 SGHAT and CDR2 FQDESV come from the germline V gene (reference sequence). CDR3 coding DNA: TGTGCCAGCAGCTTAGAGGTGACAGGGGAGAAGACCCAGTACTTC. This gives the protein CASSLEVTGEKTQYF.

This clonotype was found a few times. This chain joins TRBV12-3 or TRBV12-4 and TRBJ2-1, with a tentative D call TRBD1 (5 bases). The CDR3 length is 17 residues. The ends were cut back, 0 bases at V and 3 bases at J, with 15 bases in the middle. In DNA form, the CDR3 reads TGTGCCAGCAGTTTAGCGGTACAGTGGGGCTACTACAATGAGCAGTTCTTC. Amino acids: CASSLAVQWGYYNEQFF.

This chain links TRBV27 with TRBJ2-7; no definite D call. Germline CDR1 MNHEY, CDR2 SMNVEV (reference sequence). This CDR3 contains 16 residues. V shed 2 bases and J shed 3 bases, with 17 bases lying between them. The CDR3 nucleotides are TGTGCCAGCAGTTTAGGCCGGGCAGAATCTGTCTACGAGCAGTACTTC. Its protein is CASSLGRAESVYEQYF.

This chain joins TRBV10-1 and TRBJ2-1, with 9 bases aligning to TRBD2. The trim removed 8 bases at V and 4 bases at J, leaving 12 bases unmatched. From germline, CDR1 is WNHNN and CDR2 SYGVQD (reference sequence). The CDR3 has 16 amino acids. Written as DNA, the CDR3 is TGCGCCAGCCAACTCAGGATAGCGGGGGTTTACAATGAGCAGTTCTTC. Amino acids: CASQLRIAGVYNEQFF.

The chain uses TRBV20-1 and TRBJ1-1; maybe TRBD1 (6 bases). Trimming pared 3 bases from V and 1 base from J, leaving 9 bases between. CDR3 length equals 13 residues. Looked up from germline, CDR1 is DFQATT and CDR2 is SNEGSKA (reference sequence). The CDR3 DNA reads as TGCAGTGCTAGGACAGGTAGGAACACTGAAGCTTTCTTT. Protein: CSARTGRNTEAFF.

The rearrangement uses TRBV20-1 and TRBJ2-7, with 10 bases lining up with TRBD2. This CDR3 is 15 amino acids long. The junction had 4 bases not matched to a gene; V was cut back by 0 bases and J by 2 bases. Germline loops: CDR1 DFQATT, CDR2 SNEGSKA (reference sequence). In nucleotides, the CDR3 is TGCAGTGCTAGAGACGCTAGCGGGAGAACCTACGAGCAGTACTTC. It encodes CSARDASGRTYEQYF.

This clonotype was counted once. Compared with germline, one end of the junction differs, possibly owing to a read error. V usage is TRBV28 and J usage is TRBJ2-5, with D possibly matching TRBD2 (5 bases). The CDR3 covers 12 residues. Germline V lookup: CDR1 MDHEN, CDR2 SYDVKM. The CDR3 DNA is TGTGCCTGCAGGACCCCGGGGGAGACCCAGTACTTC. Translating it yields CACRTPGETQYF.

This clonotype turned up a few times. The chain combines TRBV3-1 with TRBJ2-3; 8 nucleotides align to TRBD2. V shed 4 bases, J shed 3 bases, and the junction held 9 bases outside the gene matches. This CDR3 spans 16 amino acids. Germline V gene data show CDR1 as LGHDT and CDR2 as YNNKEL (reference sequence). CDR3 sequence reads: CASSPQRELGTDTQYF. In DNA form, the CDR3 reads TGTGCCAGCAGCCCCCAGCGGGAGTTAGGTACAGATACGCAGTATTTT.

This chain links TRBV5-1 with TRBJ1-1; perhaps TRBD1 as D (6 bases). The V and J ends lost 2 bases and 5 bases respectively, with 10 bases between them. Germline CDR1 reads SGHRS; CDR2 reads YFSETQ. The CDR3 totals 13 residues. The CDR3 DNA is TGCGCCAGCAGCTTTTCAGGGGAAACTGAAGCTTTCTTT. Amino acid sequence: CASSFSGETEAFF.

In this sample, this clonotype turned up once. The chain couples TRBV5-1 to TRBJ2-1, with TRBD1 as a possible D gene (5 bases). V lost 3 bases to trimming and J lost 5 bases, with 15 bases between them. The CDR3 totals 15 residues. In germline, CDR1 is SGHRS, CDR2 YFSETQ. CDR3 loop: CASSWGQPKHNEQFF. CDR3 sequence (DNA): TGCGCCAGCAGCTGGGGCCAGCCAAAACACAATGAGCAGTTCTTC.